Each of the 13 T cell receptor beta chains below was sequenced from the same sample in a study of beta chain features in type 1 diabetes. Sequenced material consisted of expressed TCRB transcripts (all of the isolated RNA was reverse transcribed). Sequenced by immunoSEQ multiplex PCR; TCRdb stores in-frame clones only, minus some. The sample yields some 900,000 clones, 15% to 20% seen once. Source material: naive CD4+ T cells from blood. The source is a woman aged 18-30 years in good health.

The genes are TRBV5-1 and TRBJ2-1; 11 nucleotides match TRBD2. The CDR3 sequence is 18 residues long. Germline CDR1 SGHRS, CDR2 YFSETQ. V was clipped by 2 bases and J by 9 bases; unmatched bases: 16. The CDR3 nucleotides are TGCGCCAGCAGCTTACGGGATACTAGCGGGAGTACGTTGCCTGAGCAGTTCTTC. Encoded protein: CASSLRDTSGSTLPEQFF.

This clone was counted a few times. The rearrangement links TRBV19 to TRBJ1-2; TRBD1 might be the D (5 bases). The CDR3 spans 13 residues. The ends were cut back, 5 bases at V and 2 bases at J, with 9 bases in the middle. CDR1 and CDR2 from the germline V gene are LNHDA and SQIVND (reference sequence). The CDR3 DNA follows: TGTGCCAGTAGTCTCGCAGGGAACTATGGCTACACCTTC. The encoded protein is CASSLAGNYGYTF.

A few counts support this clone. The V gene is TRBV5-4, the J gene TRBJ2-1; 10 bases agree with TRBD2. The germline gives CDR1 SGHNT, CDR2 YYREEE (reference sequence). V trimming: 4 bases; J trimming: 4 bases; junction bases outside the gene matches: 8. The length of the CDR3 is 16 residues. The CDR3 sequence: CASSPRTSGFYNEQFF. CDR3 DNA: TGTGCCAGCAGCCCACGGACTAGCGGATTTTACAATGAGCAGTTCTTC.

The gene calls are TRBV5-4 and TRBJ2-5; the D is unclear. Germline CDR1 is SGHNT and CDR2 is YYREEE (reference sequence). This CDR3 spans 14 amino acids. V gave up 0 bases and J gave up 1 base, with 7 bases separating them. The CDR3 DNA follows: TGTGCCAGCAGCTTGGGCTCTGGCCAAGAGACCCAGTACTTC. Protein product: CASSLGSGQETQYF.

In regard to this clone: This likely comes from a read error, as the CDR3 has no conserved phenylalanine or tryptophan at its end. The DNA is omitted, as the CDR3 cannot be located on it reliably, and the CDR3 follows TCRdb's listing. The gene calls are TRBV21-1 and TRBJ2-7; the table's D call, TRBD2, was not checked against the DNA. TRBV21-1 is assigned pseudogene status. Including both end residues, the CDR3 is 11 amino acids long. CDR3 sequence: CASSKRTSVVL.

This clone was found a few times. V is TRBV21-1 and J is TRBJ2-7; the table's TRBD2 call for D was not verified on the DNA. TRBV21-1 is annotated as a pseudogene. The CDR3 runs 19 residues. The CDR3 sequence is CASSIRKGVRLARPYEQYF. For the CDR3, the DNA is TGTGCCAGCAGCATTCGTAAGGGGGTCCGACTAGCCCGACCCTACGAGCAGTACTTC.

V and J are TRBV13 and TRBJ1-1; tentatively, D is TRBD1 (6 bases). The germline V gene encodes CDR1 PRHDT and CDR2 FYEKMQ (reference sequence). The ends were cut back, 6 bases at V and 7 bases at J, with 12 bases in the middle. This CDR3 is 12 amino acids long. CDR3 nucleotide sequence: TGTGCCAGCAGTCGACAGGATGTTGAAGCTTTCTTT. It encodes CASSRQDVEAFF.

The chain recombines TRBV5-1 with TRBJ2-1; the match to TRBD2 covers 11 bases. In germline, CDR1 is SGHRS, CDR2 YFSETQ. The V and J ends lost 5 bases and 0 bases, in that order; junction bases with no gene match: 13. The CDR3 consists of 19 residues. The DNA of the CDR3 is TGCGCCAGCAGTCCGGGCCTTAGCGGGAGGGACGTCTCCTACAATGAGCAGTTCTTC. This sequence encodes CASSPGLSGRDVSYNEQFF.

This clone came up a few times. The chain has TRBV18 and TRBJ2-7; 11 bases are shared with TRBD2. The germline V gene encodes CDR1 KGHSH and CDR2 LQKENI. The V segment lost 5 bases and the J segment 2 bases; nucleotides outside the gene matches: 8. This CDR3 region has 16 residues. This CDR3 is CASSTSGSMGPYEQYF. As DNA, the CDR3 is TGTGCCAGCTCAACTAGCGGGAGTATGGGCCCCTACGAGCAGTACTTC.

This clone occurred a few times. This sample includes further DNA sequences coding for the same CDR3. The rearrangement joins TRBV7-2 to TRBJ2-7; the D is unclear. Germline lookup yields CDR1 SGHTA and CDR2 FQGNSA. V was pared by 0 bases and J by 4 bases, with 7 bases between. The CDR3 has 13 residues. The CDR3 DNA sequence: TGTGCCAGCAGCTTAGCAGGTGGTTACGAGCAGTACTTC. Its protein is CASSLAGGYEQYF.

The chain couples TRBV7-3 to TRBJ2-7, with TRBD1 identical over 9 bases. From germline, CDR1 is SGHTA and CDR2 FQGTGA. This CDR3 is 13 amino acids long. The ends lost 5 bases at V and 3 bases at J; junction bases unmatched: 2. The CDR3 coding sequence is TGTGCCAGCAGCAGGGGACAGGGCTACGAGCAGTACTTC. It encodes CASSRGQGYEQYF.

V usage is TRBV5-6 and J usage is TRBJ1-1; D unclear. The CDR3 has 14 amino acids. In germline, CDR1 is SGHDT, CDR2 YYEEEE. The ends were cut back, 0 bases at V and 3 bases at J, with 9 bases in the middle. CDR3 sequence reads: CASSLAELYTEAFF. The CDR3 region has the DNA TGTGCCAGCAGCTTGGCCGAACTTTACACTGAAGCTTTCTTT.

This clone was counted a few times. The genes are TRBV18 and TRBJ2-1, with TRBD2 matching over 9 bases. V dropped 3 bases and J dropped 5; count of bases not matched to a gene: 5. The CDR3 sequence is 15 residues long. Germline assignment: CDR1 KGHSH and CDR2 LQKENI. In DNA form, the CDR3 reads TGTGCCAGCTCACCTCTGGCTAGCGGGGACAATGAGCAGTTCTTC. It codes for CASSPLASGDNEQFF.